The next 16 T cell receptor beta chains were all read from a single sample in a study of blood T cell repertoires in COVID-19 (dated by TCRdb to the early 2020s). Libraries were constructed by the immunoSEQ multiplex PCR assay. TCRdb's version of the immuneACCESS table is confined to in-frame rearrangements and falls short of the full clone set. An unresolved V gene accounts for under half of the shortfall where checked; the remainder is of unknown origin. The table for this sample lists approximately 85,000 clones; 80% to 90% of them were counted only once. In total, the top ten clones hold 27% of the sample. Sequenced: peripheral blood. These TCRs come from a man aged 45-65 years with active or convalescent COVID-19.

The CDR3 region has the DNA TGTGCCAGCAGCCAGGACAGATACTACGAGCAGTACTTC. It translates to CASSQDRYYEQYF. The chain is built from TRBV4-2 and TRBJ2-7; perhaps TRBD1 as D (6 bases). The ends were cut back, 3 bases at V and 3 bases at J, with 9 bases in the middle. Looked up from germline, CDR1 is LGHNA and CDR2 is YNFKEQ. This CDR3 region has 13 residues.

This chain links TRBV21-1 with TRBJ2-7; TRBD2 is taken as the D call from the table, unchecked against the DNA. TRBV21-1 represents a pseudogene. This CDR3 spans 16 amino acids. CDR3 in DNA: TGTGCCAGCAGCCCACCGAGACTAGCGGGAGCAGCCGGGCAGTACTTC. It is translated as CASSPPRLAGAAGQYF.

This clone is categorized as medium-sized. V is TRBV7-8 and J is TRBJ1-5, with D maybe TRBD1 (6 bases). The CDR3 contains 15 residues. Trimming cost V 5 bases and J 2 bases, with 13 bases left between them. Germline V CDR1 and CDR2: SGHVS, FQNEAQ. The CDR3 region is CASSETQGGNQPQHF. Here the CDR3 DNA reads TGTGCCAGCAGCGAAACACAGGGCGGCAATCAGCCCCAGCATTTT.

CDR3 sequence reads: CASSQEDFPGGEQYF. The CDR3 nucleotides read TGTGCCAGCAGCCAAGAAGATTTCCCAGGAGGCGAGCAGTACTTC. This rearrangement joins TRBV14 to TRBJ2-7, with D maybe TRBD2 (5 bases). Trimming pared 0 bases from V and 6 bases from J, leaving 15 bases between. There are 15 residues in the CDR3. CDR1 is SGHDN, CDR2 FVKESK, per germline.

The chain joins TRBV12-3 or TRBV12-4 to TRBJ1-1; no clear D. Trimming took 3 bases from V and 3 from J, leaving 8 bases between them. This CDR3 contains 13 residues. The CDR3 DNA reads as TGTGCCAGCAGTTTTGCTAGCGACACTGAAGCTTTCTTT. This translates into CASSFASDTEAFF.

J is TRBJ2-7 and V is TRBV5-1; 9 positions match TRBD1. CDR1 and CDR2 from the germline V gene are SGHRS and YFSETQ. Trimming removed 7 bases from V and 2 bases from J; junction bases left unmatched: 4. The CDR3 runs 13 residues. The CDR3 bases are TGCGCCAGCTCCGGGACAGGGACCTACGAGCAGTACTTC. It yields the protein CASSGTGTYEQYF.

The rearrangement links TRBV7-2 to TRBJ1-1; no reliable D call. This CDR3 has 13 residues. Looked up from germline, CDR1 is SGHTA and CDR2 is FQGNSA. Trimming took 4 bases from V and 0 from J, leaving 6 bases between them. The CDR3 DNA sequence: TGTGCCAGCAGCTCCTTAGTGAACACTGAAGCTTTCTTT. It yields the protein CASSSLVNTEAFF.

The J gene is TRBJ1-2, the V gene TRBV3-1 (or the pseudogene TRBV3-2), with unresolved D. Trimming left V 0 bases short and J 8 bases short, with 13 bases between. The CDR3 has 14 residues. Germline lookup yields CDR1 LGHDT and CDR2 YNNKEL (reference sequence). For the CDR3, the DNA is TGTGCCAGCAGCCAAGATCGCGGGGTGGGCGGCTACACCTTC. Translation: CASSQDRGVGGYTF.

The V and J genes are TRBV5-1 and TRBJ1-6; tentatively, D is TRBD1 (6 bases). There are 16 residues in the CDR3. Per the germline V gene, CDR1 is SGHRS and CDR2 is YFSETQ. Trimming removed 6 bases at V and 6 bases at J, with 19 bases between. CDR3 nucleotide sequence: TGCGCCAGCAAGACAGGCCTCTCGCGTATTAATTCACCCCTCCACTTT. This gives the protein CASKTGLSRINSPLHF.

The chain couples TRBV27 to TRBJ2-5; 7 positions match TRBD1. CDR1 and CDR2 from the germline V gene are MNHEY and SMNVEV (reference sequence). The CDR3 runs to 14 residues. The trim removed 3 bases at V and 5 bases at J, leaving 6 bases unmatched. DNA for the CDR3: TGTGCCAGCAGTTTGGACAGGAGTGGGGAGACCCAGTACTTC. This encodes CASSLDRSGETQYF.

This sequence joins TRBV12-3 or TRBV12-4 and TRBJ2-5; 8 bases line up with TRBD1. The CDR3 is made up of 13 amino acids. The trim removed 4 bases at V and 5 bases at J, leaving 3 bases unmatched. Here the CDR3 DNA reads TGTGCCAGCAGTTCCAGGGGGCAGGAGACCCAGTACTTC. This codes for CASSSRGQETQYF.

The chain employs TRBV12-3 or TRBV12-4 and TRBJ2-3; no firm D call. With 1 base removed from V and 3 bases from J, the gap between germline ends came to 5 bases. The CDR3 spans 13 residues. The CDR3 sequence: CASSLDSTDTQYF. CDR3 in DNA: TGTGCCAGCAGTTTAGATAGTACAGATACGCAGTATTTT.

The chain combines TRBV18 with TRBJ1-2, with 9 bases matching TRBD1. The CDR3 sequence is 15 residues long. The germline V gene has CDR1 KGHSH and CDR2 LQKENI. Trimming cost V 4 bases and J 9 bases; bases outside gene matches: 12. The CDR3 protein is CASSLSGTGSRSYTF. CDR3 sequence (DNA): TGTGCCAGCTCACTCTCCGGGACAGGGTCTCGGAGCTACACCTTC.

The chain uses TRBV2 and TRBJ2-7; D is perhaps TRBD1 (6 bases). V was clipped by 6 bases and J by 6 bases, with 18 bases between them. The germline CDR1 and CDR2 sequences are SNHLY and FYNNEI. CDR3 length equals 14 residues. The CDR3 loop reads CASSGQTPPSEQYF. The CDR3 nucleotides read TGTGCCAGCAGCGGACAGACTCCCCCTTCCGAGCAGTACTTC.

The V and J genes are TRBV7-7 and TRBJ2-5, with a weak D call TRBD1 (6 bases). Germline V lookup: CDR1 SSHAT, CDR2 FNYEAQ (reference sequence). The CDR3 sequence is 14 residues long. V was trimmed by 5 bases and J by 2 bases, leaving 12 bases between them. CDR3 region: CASSPAGQQETQYF. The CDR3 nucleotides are TGTGCCAGCAGCCCGGCCGGACAGCAAGAGACCCAGTACTTC.

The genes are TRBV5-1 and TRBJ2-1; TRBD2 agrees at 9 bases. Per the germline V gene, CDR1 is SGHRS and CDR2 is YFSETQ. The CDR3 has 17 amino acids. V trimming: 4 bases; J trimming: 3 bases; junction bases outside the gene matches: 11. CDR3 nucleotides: TGCGCCAGCAGCCTACCCTCGGGCGGGGGGGTCTACAATGAGCAGTTCTTC. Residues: CASSLPSGGGVYNEQFF.